One and the same sample provided the 19 T cell receptor beta chains below, sequenced in a study of shared clonotypes between healthy human individuals. Libraries were prepared by immunoSEQ multiplex PCR; TCRdb keeps only in-frame clonotypes and omits some of them. This sample has about 2.1 million clones, with 90% to 95% found just once. Naive CD8 cells lacked CD45RO, underwent positive selection for CCR7 and left out terminally differentiated effector memory CD45RA+ cells. Material for sequencing was naive CD8+ T cells from PBMCs. Every receptor here comes from a man in his late teens or twenties in good health. Some clones in this sample may be carry-over from other donors' samples.

J is TRBJ2-7 and V is TRBV5-1; 9 bases are a match to TRBD2. The CDR3 is 14 amino acids. V gave up 4 bases and J gave up 2 bases; unmatched junction bases: 4. Germline V CDR1 and CDR2: SGHRS, YFSETQ. CDR3 nucleotides: TGCGCCAGCAGCCCGACTAGCGGAGCCTACGAGCAGTACTTC. As protein: CASSPTSGAYEQYF.

The genes are TRBV6-1 and TRBJ1-1; 7 positions agree with TRBD1. The length of the CDR3 is 13 residues. After removal of 5 bases from V and 6 bases from J, the junction contained 6 bases not matched to a gene. CDR1 is MNHNS, CDR2 SASEGT, per germline. CDR3 region: CASSLTGVAEAFF. The CDR3 bases are TGTGCCAGCAGTCTAACAGGGGTCGCTGAAGCTTTCTTT.

This clone was detected only once. The V and J genes are TRBV29-1 and TRBJ2-5; D remains ambiguous. This CDR3 comprises 10 residues. Germline V gives CDR1 SQVTM, CDR2 ANQGSEA. V dropped 5 bases and J dropped 0 bases, with 1 base sitting between them. CDR3: CSVNQETQYF. The CDR3 DNA follows: TGCAGCGTTAACCAAGAGACCCAGTACTTC.

V and J are TRBV19 and TRBJ2-2; no firm D call. The CDR3 has 11 amino acids. Germline CDR1 is LNHDA and CDR2 is SQIVND (reference sequence). CDR3 protein: CVSENTGELFF. CDR3 coding DNA: TGTGTATCCGAGAACACCGGGGAGCTGTTTTTT.

The chain employs TRBV28 and TRBJ1-1, with D maybe TRBD1 (5 bases). The CDR3 consists of 12 residues. CDR1 is MDHEN, CDR2 SYDVKM, per germline. Trimming stripped 10 bases from V and 3 bases from J, with 12 bases between. CDR3 sequence: CATSRGDTEAFF. The DNA for the CDR3 is TGTGCCACTTCTAGGGGCGACACTGAAGCTTTCTTT.

Concerning this clone: At one of its ends the junction is not consistent with the germline gene, which may arise from a read error. V is TRBV28 and J is TRBJ1-1, with D possibly matching TRBD1 (6 bases). Germline CDR1 and CDR2: MDHEN and SYDVKM. CDR3 length: 11 amino acids. CDR3 in amino acids: CASSLGGQLDF. The CDR3 DNA is TGTGCCAGCAGTTTAGGGGGACAACTAGACTTT.

The V call is TRBV4-1, the J call TRBJ1-3; D may be TRBD1 (5 bases). Trimming took off 4 bases at V and 0 bases at J, with 16 bases between the two ends. The CDR3 has 17 residues. Germline values: CDR1 MGHRA, CDR2 YSYEKL. The CDR3: CASSRDTGYLSGNTIYF. In nucleotides, the CDR3 is TGCGCCAGCAGCCGAGATACAGGTTATCTCTCTGGAAACACCATATATTTT.

This chain joins TRBV15 and TRBJ1-1, with D unresolved. V was cut by 0 bases and J by 4 bases, with 12 bases left in between. CDR1 and CDR2 from the germline V gene are LNHNV and YYDKDF (reference sequence). This CDR3 spans 15 amino acids. In nucleotides, the CDR3 is TGTGCCACCAGCAGAGATACAAGCGGAGGCACTGAAGCTTTCTTT. Amino acids: CATSRDTSGGTEAFF. The full variable domain, with the rest looked up from reference TRBV15 and TRBJ1-1, is DAMVIQNPRYQVTQFGKPVTLSCSQTLNHNVMYWYQQKSSQAPKLLFHYYDKDFNNEADTPDNFQSRRPNTSFCFLDIRSPGLGDTAMYLCATSRDTSGGTEAFFGQGTRLTVV.

The chain uses TRBV19 and TRBJ1-2, with 7 bases lining up with TRBD1. J lost 0 bases, V lost 5 bases, and 3 bases had no gene match. The CDR3 length is 14 residues. CDR1 is LNHDA and CDR2 is SQIVND in the germline V gene (reference sequence). The CDR3 DNA sequence: TGTGCCAGTAGTTGGACAGGTACTAACTATGGCTACACCTTC. This sequence encodes CASSWTGTNYGYTF.

The V and J genes are TRBV7-2 and TRBJ2-7; maybe TRBD2 (5 bases). V lost 3 bases to trimming and J lost 1 base, with 13 bases between them. CDR1 SGHTA and CDR2 FQGNSA come from the germline V gene. This CDR3 spans 15 amino acids. The CDR3 nucleotides read TGTGCCAGCAGCTTCGGACTCTACCAGTCCTACGAGCAGTACTTC. It codes for CASSFGLYQSYEQYF.

This clone came up a few times. The V gene is TRBV7-9, the J gene TRBJ1-1; no firm D call. Deletions cut 10 bases from V and 5 bases from J, with 20 bases between. This CDR3 is built from 14 residues. The V gene's germline CDR1 is SEHNR and CDR2 FQNEAQ (reference sequence). For the CDR3, the DNA is TGTGCCAACAAGCCCGTCGCAGGAGGAACTGAAGCTTTCTTT. This translates into CANKPVAGGTEAFF.

The chain joins TRBV28 to TRBJ2-7; possibly TRBD1 or TRBD2 for D (6 bases each). The V and J ends lost 6 bases and 1 base respectively, with 16 bases between them. The CDR3 spans 15 residues. Germline CDR1 and CDR2: MDHEN and SYDVKM. The CDR3 DNA is TGTGCCAGCAGCCCCGGCCGGGGGCTGTCCTACGAGCAGTACTTC. Amino acid sequence: CASSPGRGLSYEQYF.

This clone was counted between two and nine times. In the same sample, other DNA sequences code for this CDR3. CDR3 in amino acids: CASSVATGTYEQYF. Here the CDR3 DNA reads TGTGCCAGCAGCGTAGCTACAGGAACCTACGAGCAGTACTTC. The J gene is TRBJ2-7, the V gene TRBV9; tentative D call: TRBD1 (5 bases). Trimming took 0 bases from V and 2 from J, leaving 9 bases between them. The CDR3 length is 14 residues. CDR1 is SGDLS and CDR2 is YYNGEE in the germline V gene.

The chain combines TRBV11-2 with TRBJ2-1; D remains unclear. Between the trimmed V and J ends, which lost 1 base and 8 bases, there was a span of 9 bases. The length of the CDR3 is 13 residues. CDR1 SGHAT and CDR2 FQNNGV come from the germline V gene. The CDR3: CASSLVVADEQFF. The CDR3 DNA is TGTGCCAGCAGCTTAGTGGTTGCCGATGAGCAGTTCTTC.

This clone is a singleton in its sample. V gene TRBV2 combines with J gene TRBJ1-1, with 7 nucleotides matching TRBD1. CDR1 SNHLY and CDR2 FYNNEI come from the germline V gene. Trimming at V came to 6 bases and at J to 1 base, leaving 5 bases not matched to a gene. This CDR3 spans 14 amino acids. CDR3 sequence: CASRRQGGNTEAFF. The CDR3 DNA sequence: TGTGCCAGCAGGAGGCAGGGGGGGAACACTGAAGCTTTCTTT.

The gene calls are TRBV4-3 and TRBJ2-1; D assignment may be TRBD1 or TRBD2 (5 bases each). The CDR3 contains 16 residues. The V and J ends lost 0 bases and 3 bases respectively, with 12 bases between them. Looked up from germline, CDR1 is LGHNA and CDR2 is YSLEER. This CDR3 is CASSQDRRGFYNEQFF. CDR3 in DNA: TGCGCCAGCAGCCAAGATCGTCGGGGCTTCTACAATGAGCAGTTCTTC.

J is TRBJ2-1 and V is TRBV25-1, with 9 bases aligning to TRBD2. The germline CDR1 and CDR2 sequences are MGHDK and SYGVNS. Germline trimming cut 6 bases from V and 3 bases from J; bases unmatched to any gene: 12. The CDR3 is made up of 17 amino acids. CDR3 loop: CASSPNPAGGFYNEQFF. The CDR3 DNA reads TGTGCCAGCAGCCCTAACCCAGCGGGAGGATTCTACAATGAGCAGTTCTTC. Full variable domain (outside the CDR3, taken from reference TRBV25-1 and TRBJ2-1): EADIYQTPRYLVIGTGKKITLECSQTMGHDKMYWYQQDPGMELHLIHYSYGVNSTEKGDLSSESTVSRIRTEHFPLTLESARPSHTSQYLCASSPNPAGGFYNEQFFGPGTRLTVL.

The chain couples TRBV4-3 to TRBJ2-5; 10 bases are a match to TRBD1. The germline CDR1 and CDR2 sequences are LGHNA and YSLEER. Trimming at V came to 1 base and at J to 3 bases, leaving 2 bases not matched to a gene. The CDR3 extends over 15 amino acids. CDR3 coding DNA: TGCGCCAGCAGCCAAGGACAGGGGGCAAAAGAGACCCAGTACTTC. Protein sequence: CASSQGQGAKETQYF.

This clone has only one observation. The genes are TRBV27 and TRBJ1-2; TRBD1 might be the D (6 bases). The CDR3 length is 15 residues. V gave up 7 bases and J gave up 3 bases, with 18 bases separating them. Germline V gene lookup returns CDR1 MNHEY and CDR2 SMNVEV (reference sequence). CDR3 coding DNA: TGTGCCAGCAAACTCGCCCAAGGGGGTCACTATGGCTACACCTTC. This gives the protein CASKLAQGGHYGYTF.